The entry that follows covers one T cell receptor beta chain sequence. Its target is unknown. The protocol was immunoSEQ multiplex PCR, while the TCRdb copy is restricted to in-frame clones and leaves out a portion. The sample records just over 350,000 clones, under 95% being singletons. The CDR3 has 16 amino acids. Trimming removed 3 bases at V and 2 bases at J, with 14 bases between. Germline CDR1 and CDR2: KGHSH and LQKENI. The data originate from a study of Ad26.COV2.S vaccination and SARS-CoV-2 variants. The study, taken as a whole, reports: Spike-specific TCR breadth was greater after Ad26.COV2.S than placebo. In vaccinated individuals, spike-specific CD8+ and CD4+ T cell responses reportedly displayed substantial breadth.

The chain joins TRBV18 to TRBJ1-3; TRBD1 is a possible D gene (5 bases). This material consisted of peripheral blood, taken after recovery from COVID-19. This TCR was sampled from a human donor who had recovered from COVID-19. The CDR3 here is CASSPLGGMPGNTIYF. As DNA, the CDR3 is TGTGCCAGCTCACCCCTGGGGGGGATGCCTGGAAACACCATATATTTT.